These 7 T cell receptor beta chains share one sample of origin, sequenced in a study of T cell changes during pregnancy in multiple sclerosis. The protocol was immunoSEQ multiplex PCR, while the TCRdb copy is restricted to in-frame clones and leaves out a portion. The sample consists of approximately 22,000 clones, 88% of them appearing once. Here the sequenced sample was CD4+ T cells from peripheral blood mononuclear cells, taken in the first trimester of pregnancy. The origin of the receptors is a female donor in good health, enrolled as a control in a pregnancy study.

The V gene is TRBV28, the J gene TRBJ1-2; 8 bases map to TRBD1. V lost 6 bases to trimming and J lost 4 bases; unmatched junction nucleotides: 4. This CDR3 is built from 13 residues. Germline loops: CDR1 MDHEN, CDR2 SYDVKM. The CDR3 here is CASRRTGSYGYTF. Here the CDR3 DNA reads TGTGCCAGCAGACGGACAGGGTCCTATGGCTACACCTTC.

V usage is TRBV28 and J usage is TRBJ2-1; 11 nucleotides line up with TRBD2. With 4 bases clipped from V and 6 bases from J, the junction kept 8 bases outside the gene matches. From germline, CDR1 is MDHEN and CDR2 SYDVKM. CDR3 length: 16 residues. CDR3 residues: CASSSPTSGSVNEQFF. The DNA for the CDR3 is TGTGCCAGCAGTTCCCCTACTAGCGGGAGTGTCAATGAGCAGTTCTTC.

This chain uses TRBV6-5 with TRBJ1-1; TRBD1 matches 8 bases. The J segment lost 6 bases and the V segment lost 6 bases, leaving 9 bases of the junction unmatched. Germline V lookup: CDR1 MNHEY, CDR2 SVGAGI. The CDR3 contains 14 residues. CDR3 sequence: CASSSGGAAAEAFF. The CDR3, as DNA: TGTGCCAGCAGCTCAGGGGGCGCGGCGGCTGAAGCTTTCTTT.

The chain uses TRBV7-9 and TRBJ1-2; the D is unclear. Trimming removed 3 bases at V and 8 bases at J, with 10 bases between. Germline lookup yields CDR1 SEHNR and CDR2 FQNEAQ (reference sequence). The CDR3 runs 12 residues. DNA of the CDR3: TGTGCCAGCAGCTTTACGATCTACGGCTACACCTTC. Its translation is CASSFTIYGYTF.

The V call is TRBV6-5, the J call TRBJ1-5; TRBD1 might be the D (5 bases). Germline V CDR1 and CDR2: MNHEY, SVGAGI. The CDR3 consists of 13 residues. V was pared by 5 bases and J by 5 bases, with 10 bases between. CDR3 loop: CASSITGDQPQHF. For the CDR3, the DNA is TGTGCCAGCAGTATTACGGGGGATCAGCCCCAGCATTTT.

V and J are TRBV20-1 and TRBJ2-5; D is unresolved. The CDR3 totals 11 residues. Trimming took 2 bases from V and 3 from J, leaving 4 bases between them. Germline values: CDR1 DFQATT, CDR2 SNEGSKA (reference sequence). The CDR3 sequence is CSARLKETQYF. As DNA, the CDR3 is TGCAGTGCTAGACTTAAAGAGACCCAGTACTTC.

CDR3 residues: CASVPGGSTDTQYF. The CDR3, as DNA: TGTGCCAGTGTCCCCGGGGGGAGCACAGATACGCAGTATTTT. This rearrangement joins TRBV28 to TRBJ2-3, with TRBD2 matching over 7 bases. Trimming removed 9 bases from V and 0 bases from J; junction bases left unmatched: 6. CDR3 size: 14 residues. In germline, CDR1 is MDHEN, CDR2 SYDVKM.